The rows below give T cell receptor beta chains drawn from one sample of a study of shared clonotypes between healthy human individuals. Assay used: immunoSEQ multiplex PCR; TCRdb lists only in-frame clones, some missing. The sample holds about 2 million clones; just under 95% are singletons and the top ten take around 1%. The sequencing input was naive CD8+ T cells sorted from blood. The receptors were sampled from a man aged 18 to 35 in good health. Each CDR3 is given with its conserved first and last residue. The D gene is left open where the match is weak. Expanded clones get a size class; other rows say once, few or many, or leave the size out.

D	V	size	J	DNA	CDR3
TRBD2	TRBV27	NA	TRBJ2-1	TGTGCCAGCAGTTTGTCTAGCGGGGACCAGTTCTTC	CASSLSSGDQFF
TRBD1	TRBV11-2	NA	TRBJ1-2	TGTGCCAGCAGCTCCGGAACAGGGGAGTATGGCTACACCTTC	CASSSGTGEYGYTF
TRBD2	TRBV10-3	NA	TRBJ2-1	TGTGCCACCGAGGGACTAGCGGGAGCGGGCTACAATGAGCAGTTCTTC	CATEGLAGAGYNEQFF
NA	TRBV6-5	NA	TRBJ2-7	TGTGCCAGCAGTTACTCCCAGGGAGGTGAAGAGCAGTACTTC	CASSYSQGGEEQYF
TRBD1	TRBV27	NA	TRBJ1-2	TGTGCCCACCGGGACAGCCGTTATGGCTACACCTTC	CAHRDSRYGYTF
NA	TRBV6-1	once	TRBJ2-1	TGTGCCAGCAGGCCCGACTCCCGGTACAATGAGCAGTTCTTC	CASRPDSRYNEQFF
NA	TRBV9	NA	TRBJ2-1	TGTGCCAGCAGCGTAGAGGACGTTTCCTACAATGAGCAGTTCTTC	CASSVEDVSYNEQFF
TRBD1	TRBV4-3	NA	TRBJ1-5	TGCGCCAGCAGCCAAGAGAGACAGGGTGATCAGCCCCAGCATTTT	CASSQERQGDQPQHF
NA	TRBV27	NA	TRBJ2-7	TGTGCCAGCAGTTTCTCTCCCGAGCAGTACTTC	CASSFSPEQYF
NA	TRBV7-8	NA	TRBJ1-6	TGTGCCAGCAGCTTAGATTCAGCTGGCCCCTATAATTCACCCCTCCACTTT	CASSLDSAGPYNSPLHF
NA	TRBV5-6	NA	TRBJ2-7	TGTGCCAGCAGGAGTCAGGGGAATGAAGACTACGAGCAGTACTTC	CASRSQGNEDYEQYF
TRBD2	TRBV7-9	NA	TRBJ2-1	TGTGCCAGCAGCACGCCGGGACTAGCGGGAGTATCCTACAATGAGCAGTTCTTC	CASSTPGLAGVSYNEQFF
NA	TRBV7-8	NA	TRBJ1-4	TGTGCCAGCAGCCCAACCGAAGGAACCGGGGAAAAACTGTTTTTT	CASSPTEGTGEKLFF
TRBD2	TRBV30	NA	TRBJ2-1	TGTGCCTGGGGATACCTAGCGGGGGGGGCTCGGGAGCAGTTCTTC	CAWGYLAGGAREQFF
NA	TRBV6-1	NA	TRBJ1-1	TGTGCCAGCAGTGAAACCCCCGGGTGGGCAGGCACTGAAGCTTTCTTT	CASSETPGWAGTEAFF
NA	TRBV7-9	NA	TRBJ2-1	TGTGCCAGCAGCTTAGCCGATCTTGAAGGCGAGCAGTTCTTC	CASSLADLEGEQFF
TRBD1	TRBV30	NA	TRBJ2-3	TGTGCCTGGAGTACAGGGGCAGATACGCAGTATTTT	CAWSTGADTQYF
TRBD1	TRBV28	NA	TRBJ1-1	TGTGCCAGCAGTCCGATACTAGACAGGGACACTGAAGCTTTCTTT	CASSPILDRDTEAFF
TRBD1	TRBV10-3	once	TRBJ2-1	TGTGCCATCAGTGAGGGGACAGGACAATACAATGAGCAGTTCTTC	CAISEGTGQYNEQFF
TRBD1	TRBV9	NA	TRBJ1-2	TGTGCCAGCAGCGTGACAGGGGTTATAGACTATGGCTACACCTTC	CASSVTGVIDYGYTF
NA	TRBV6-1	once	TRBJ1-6	TGTGCCAGCAGTGAATTGGGGGCCTACTCCTATAATTCACCCCTCCACTTT	CASSELGAYSYNSPLHF
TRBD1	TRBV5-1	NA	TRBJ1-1	TGCGCCAGCAGCTCAGGGGGAGAGAACACTGAAGCTTTCTTT	CASSSGGENTEAFF
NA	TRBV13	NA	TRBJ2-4	TGTGCCAGCAGCTCGATTGGGGAGCCCAAAAACATTCAGTACTTC	CASSSIGEPKNIQYF
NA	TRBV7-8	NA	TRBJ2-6	TGTGCCAGCAGCCCCGAAGCCGGGGCCAACGTCCTGACTTTC	CASSPEAGANVLTF
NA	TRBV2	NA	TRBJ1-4	TGTGCCAGTGAGGCGGGCAGGGAGGTTGAAAAACTGTTTTTT	CASEAGREVEKLFF
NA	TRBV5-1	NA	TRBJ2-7	TGCGCCAGCAGCGATTGGATCGAGCAGTACTTC	CASSDWIEQYF
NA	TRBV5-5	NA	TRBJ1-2	TGTGCCAGCTCTTTCGGTAGGACCTTTGCCTTGCCTAACTATGGCTACACCTTC	CASSFGRTFALPNYGYTF
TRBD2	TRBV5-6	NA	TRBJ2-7	TGTGCCAGCAGCTTAGATCTAGCGGGGGGACCAGACTACGAGCAGTACTTC	CASSLDLAGGPDYEQYF
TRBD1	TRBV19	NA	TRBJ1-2	TGTGCCAGTGAAGACCGGGACAGGCTGTGGGGTGGCTACACCTTC	CASEDRDRLWGGYTF
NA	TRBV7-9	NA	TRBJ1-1	TGTGCCAGCAGCTTAGTTTGGGGGACTGAAGCTTTCTTT	CASSLVWGTEAFF
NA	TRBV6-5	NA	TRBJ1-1	TGTGCCAGCAGTTACAACTGGGGAACTGAAGCTTTCTTT	CASSYNWGTEAFF
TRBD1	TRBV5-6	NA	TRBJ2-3	TGTGCCAGCAGCTGGGGGACAGGGGGCGATACGCAGTATTTT	CASSWGTGGDTQYF
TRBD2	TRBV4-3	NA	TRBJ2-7	TGCGCCAGCAGCCAAGCTAGCGGAGGCCCTTACGAGCAGTACTTC	CASSQASGGPYEQYF
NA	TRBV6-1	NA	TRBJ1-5	TGTGCCAGCAGTGAATCGAGGGACCCCTCAGGAAATCAGCCCCAGCATTTT	CASSESRDPSGNQPQHF
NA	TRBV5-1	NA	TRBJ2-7	TGCGCCAGCAGCTTGTACACGAGCTACGAGCAGTACTTC	CASSLYTSYEQYF
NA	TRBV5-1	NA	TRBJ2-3	TGCGCCAGCAGCTTGTTCGTAGATACGCAGTATTTT	CASSLFVDTQYF
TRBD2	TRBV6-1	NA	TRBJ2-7	TGTGCCATCGGCGGGAGGGCCGTCGAGCAGTACTTC	CAIGGRAVEQYF
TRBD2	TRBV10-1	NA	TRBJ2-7	TGCGCCAGCAGTGAAGCCAGCGGGGGCTCCTACGAGCAGTACTTC	CASSEASGGSYEQYF
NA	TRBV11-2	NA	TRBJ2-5	TGTGCCAGCAGCCGCTCTTACGGACCAGAAGAGACCCAGTACTTC	CASSRSYGPEETQYF
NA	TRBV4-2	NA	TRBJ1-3	TGTGCCAGCAGCCGAGGGGGGGTTGGGTTTGGAAACACCATATATTTT	CASSRGGVGFGNTIYF
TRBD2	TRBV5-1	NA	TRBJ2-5	TGCGCCAGCAGCTCCTCCGGGACTAGCGGGAGGAAAGGTAGACAGACCCAGTACTTC	CASSSSGTSGRKGRQTQYF